Each of the 28 T cell receptor beta chains below was sequenced from the same sample in a study of blood T cell repertoires in COVID-19. Clones were read by immunoSEQ multiplex PCR, and TCRdb kept only the in-frame ones, dropping some. The table lists around 220,000 clones, roughly 90% of them singletons. Sequenced input: peripheral blood. Receptor source: a woman aged 50 to 60 with acute or convalescent COVID-19.

The genes are TRBV4-3 and TRBJ1-5; 7 nucleotides agree with TRBD1. Germline loops: CDR1 LGHNA, CDR2 YSLEER. V lost 4 bases, J lost 3 bases, and 3 bases stayed unmatched. This CDR3 is built from 14 residues. CDR3 loop: CASSPGTANQPQHF. The CDR3 DNA is TGCGCCAGCAGCCCCGGGACAGCCAATCAGCCCCAGCATTTT.

The V and J genes are TRBV19 and TRBJ1-2, with no clear D. This CDR3 contains 12 residues. V gave up 8 bases and J gave up 3 bases, with 10 bases separating them. Germline CDR1 and CDR2: LNHDA and SQIVND (reference sequence). CDR3 DNA sequence: TGTGCCAGTTCGAGGGTAGACTATGGCTACACCTTC. This gives the protein CASSRVDYGYTF.

This CDR3 reads CAWSGGDRGIYGYTF. CDR3 sequence (DNA): TGTGCCTGGAGTGGGGGGGACCGTGGGATTTATGGCTACACCTTC. The chain uses TRBV30 and TRBJ1-2; the D gene is possibly TRBD1 (5 bases). This CDR3 has 15 residues. The V gene's germline CDR1 is GTSNPN and CDR2 SVGIG (reference sequence). V lost 1 base, J lost 5 bases, and 17 bases lay in between.

The chain links TRBV9 to TRBJ2-5; 11 bases agree with TRBD2. This CDR3 is 16 amino acids long. Germline CDR1 is SGDLS and CDR2 is YYNGEE. Trimming cost V 3 bases and J 0 bases; bases outside gene matches: 4. In nucleotides, the CDR3 is TGTGCCAGCAGCGCAGCTAGCGGGGGGTACCAAGAGACCCAGTACTTC. Translation gives CASSAASGGYQETQYF. The full variable domain, completed using reference TRBV9 and TRBJ2-5, is DSGVTQTPKHLITATGQRVTLRCSPRSGDLSVYWYQQSLDQGLQFLIQYYNGEERAKGNILERFSAQQFPDLHSELNLSSLELGDSALYFCASSAASGGYQETQYFGPGTRLLVL.

This chain joins TRBV18 and TRBJ1-1; no reliable D call. This CDR3 has 11 amino acids. Germline CDR1 and CDR2: KGHSH and LQKENI. With 8 bases removed from V and 5 bases from J, the gap between germline ends came to 9 bases. This CDR3 is CASVGGTEAFF. The CDR3 nucleotides read TGTGCCAGCGTCGGCGGAACTGAAGCTTTCTTT.

The chain is built from TRBV29-1 and TRBJ1-1; a possible D gene is TRBD1 (5 bases). The CDR3 extends over 14 amino acids. The V gene lost 4 bases and the J gene lost 5 bases, with 17 bases spanning the gap. Germline V gene data show CDR1 as SQVTM and CDR2 as ANQGSEA. The CDR3 loop is CSVGREIGRTEAFF. For the CDR3, the DNA is TGCAGCGTTGGCAGGGAAATTGGAAGAACTGAAGCTTTCTTT.

The rearrangement uses TRBV6-5 and TRBJ2-1; possibly TRBD2 for D (5 bases). The CDR3 totals 15 residues. Trimming shortened V by 7 bases and J by 6 bases, and 19 bases separated the two germline ends. Germline assignment: CDR1 MNHEY and CDR2 SVGAGI. The CDR3 nucleotides read TGTGCCAGCACGAGGGTGGTACAATCGGGCAATGAGCAGTTCTTC. The encoded protein is CASTRVVQSGNEQFF.

The V and J genes are TRBV6-2 or TRBV6-3 and TRBJ1-2; D might be TRBD1 (5 bases). V was trimmed by 5 bases and J by 8 bases, leaving 12 bases between them. The CDR3 sequence is 12 residues long. The germline gives CDR1 MNHEY, CDR2 SVGEGT. CDR3 DNA sequence: TGTGCCAGCAGTCGTGACAGAAGGGGCTACACCTTC. It specifies CASSRDRRGYTF.

V gene TRBV10-2 combines with J gene TRBJ1-5; no reliable D call. Trimming took 4 bases from V and 2 from J, leaving 6 bases between them. This CDR3 has 13 amino acids. Germline V CDR1 and CDR2: WSHSY, SAAADI. DNA of the CDR3: TGCGCCAGCAGTGTTACAGGCAATCAGCCCCAGCATTTT. It translates to CASSVTGNQPQHF.

The chain joins TRBV6-2 or TRBV6-3 to TRBJ1-5; 8 bases line up with TRBD1. V was clipped by 4 bases and J by 0 bases; unmatched bases: 5. The CDR3 is made up of 16 amino acids. In germline, CDR1 is MNHEY, CDR2 SVGEGT. CDR3 sequence reads: CASSSDRAYSNQPQHF. DNA of the CDR3: TGTGCCAGCAGTTCGGACAGGGCCTATAGCAATCAGCCCCAGCATTTT.

The chain recombines TRBV9 with TRBJ2-7; 11 bases match TRBD1. Germline loops: CDR1 SGDLS, CDR2 YYNGEE. Trimming took 0 bases from V and 3 from J; bases not matched to a gene: 5. CDR3 size: 16 residues. DNA for the CDR3: TGTGCCAGCAGCGTAGACCCCGGGACAGGGGGCTACGAGCAGTACTTC. Translated: CASSVDPGTGGYEQYF.

This clone has a single count. The CDR3 DNA reads as TGCAGCGTGACTTGGGGGGTTGGAGAGCAGTACTTC. Translating gives CSVTWGVGEQYF. V usage is TRBV29-1 and J usage is TRBJ2-7, with TRBD2 as a possible D gene (6 bases). Germline CDR1 and CDR2: SQVTM and ANQGSEA. The V and J ends lost 6 bases and 7 bases respectively, with 16 bases between them. The CDR3 runs 12 residues.

The J gene is TRBJ2-1, the V gene TRBV19; 10 nucleotides agree with TRBD2. Germline V CDR1 and CDR2: LNHDA, SQIVND (reference sequence). V was pared by 6 bases and J by 5 bases, with 7 bases of the junction left unmatched. The CDR3 has 15 residues. In DNA, the CDR3 is TGTGCCAGTAGCGAAACTAGCGGGGATAACAATGAGCAGTTCTTC. Residues: CASSETSGDNNEQFF. Full variable domain (rest looked up from reference TRBV19 and TRBJ2-1): DGGITQSPKYLFRKEGQNVTLSCEQNLNHDAMYWYRQDPGQGLRLIYYSQIVNDFQKGDIAEGYSVSREKKESFPLTVTSAQKNPTAFYLCASSETSGDNNEQFFGPGTRLTVL.

The chain recombines TRBV11-2 with TRBJ1-2; 9 bases match TRBD1. This CDR3 has 14 amino acids. Germline CDR1 reads SGHAT; CDR2 reads FQNNGV. J gave up 5 bases and V 5 bases, and 6 bases lay outside the gene matches. The CDR3 reads CASSGTGGGYGYTF. The CDR3 bases are TGTGCCAGCAGCGGAACAGGGGGCGGATATGGCTACACCTTC.

Only one count was recorded for this clone. This rearrangement joins TRBV11-3 to TRBJ2-5, with 10 nucleotides matching TRBD1. CDR1 and CDR2 from the germline V gene are SGHNT and YENEEA. The CDR3 contains 16 residues. V gave up 0 bases and J gave up 5 bases; unmatched junction bases: 6. The CDR3: CASSLDRGQGKETQYF. As DNA, the CDR3 is TGTGCCAGCAGCTTAGATCGGGGACAGGGGAAGGAGACCCAGTACTTC.

The J gene is TRBJ2-1, the V gene TRBV6-2 or TRBV6-3; 8 positions agree with TRBD2. The CDR3 is 15 residues long. Germline V gives CDR1 MNHEY, CDR2 SVGEGT. V trimming: 7 bases; J trimming: 6 bases; junction bases outside the gene matches: 11. CDR3: CASTPQTSVLNEQFF. The CDR3 region has the DNA TGTGCCAGCACCCCCCAGACTAGCGTTCTCAATGAGCAGTTCTTC.

This clone has a handful of counts. The rearrangement uses TRBV6-5 and TRBJ2-3; D unresolved. V was trimmed by 6 bases and J by 6 bases, leaving 10 bases between them. CDR1 is MNHEY, CDR2 SVGAGI, per germline. The CDR3 spans 12 residues. CDR3 nucleotide sequence: TGTGCCAGCAGCCCAAACGCGGATACGCAGTATTTT. This sequence encodes CASSPNADTQYF.

The chain is built from TRBV5-6 and TRBJ1-2; 7 bases fit TRBD1. There are 12 residues in the CDR3. V lost 6 bases and J lost 7; bases outside the gene matches: 6. Per germline, CDR1 SGHDT and CDR2 YYEEEE. The CDR3 sequence is CASKRQGGGYTF. CDR3 nucleotide sequence: TGTGCCAGCAAAAGACAGGGTGGTGGCTACACCTTC.

This clone was observed a single time. CDR3 DNA: TGTGCCAGCTGGGGATCTGACAGAAAGCAGTTCTTC. Translation: CASWGSDRKQFF. J is TRBJ2-1 and V is TRBV6-5, with D possibly TRBD1 on 5 matching bases. The germline V gene encodes CDR1 MNHEY and CDR2 SVGAGI. The V and J ends lost 8 bases and 11 bases respectively, with 16 bases between them. The CDR3 totals 12 residues.

The chain links TRBV4-1 to TRBJ1-1, with D unclear. With 1 base removed from V and 1 base from J, the gap between germline ends came to 4 bases. Germline CDR1 and CDR2: MGHRA and YSYEKL. This CDR3 has 13 residues. The CDR3 DNA reads TGCGCCAGCAGCCAAGGTCAGAACACTGAAGCTTTCTTT. It codes for CASSQGQNTEAFF.

This clone was observed once. The rearrangement links TRBV7-8 to TRBJ2-5; no definite D call. The CDR3 length is 15 residues. CDR1 and CDR2 from the germline V gene are SGHVS and FQNEAQ. With 1 base removed from V and 9 bases from J, the gap between germline ends came to 18 bases. Here the CDR3 DNA reads TGTGCCAGCAGCTTAGTGTGGCAACCGAACACCCCCCAGTACTTC. It encodes CASSLVWQPNTPQYF.

J is TRBJ1-2 and V is TRBV18; weak D call: TRBD1 (6 bases). CDR3 length: 15 amino acids. Germline-derived CDR1 and CDR2 are KGHSH and LQKENI. V dropped 3 bases and J dropped 6 bases, with 17 bases sitting between them. The DNA for the CDR3 is TGTGCCAGCTCACCGAGTCCCTCGGGGGGCCATGGCTACACCTTC. This translates into CASSPSPSGGHGYTF.

The chain carries TRBV7-8 and TRBJ2-7; 11 bases fit TRBD1. The CDR3 contains 13 residues. V trimming: 5 bases; J trimming: 4 bases; junction bases outside the gene matches: 1. Germline-derived CDR1 and CDR2 are SGHVS and FQNEAQ. This CDR3 is CASSRDRGYEQYF. CDR3 DNA sequence: TGTGCCAGCAGCCGGGACAGGGGGTACGAGCAGTACTTC.

The chain combines TRBV12-3 or TRBV12-4 with TRBJ2-7; a possible D gene is TRBD2 (6 bases). Trimming removed 6 bases from V and 3 bases from J, with 12 bases in between. CDR3 length: 13 amino acids. CDR3 region: CASRWGDNYEQYF. As DNA, the CDR3 is TGTGCCAGCAGGTGGGGGGATAACTACGAGCAGTACTTC.

The chain employs TRBV29-1 and TRBJ1-2; TRBD1 aligns across 9 bases. The junction had 7 bases not matched to a gene; V was cut back by 6 bases and J by 14 bases. CDR3 size: 10 residues. Germline values: CDR1 SQVTM, CDR2 ANQGSEA. The CDR3 sequence: CSVGTGRLTF. The CDR3 DNA reads TGCAGCGTCGGGACAGGGCGCTTAACCTTC. Filled out from reference TRBV29-1 and TRBJ1-2, the complete variable domain reads SAVISQKPSRDICQRGTSLTIQCQVDSQVTMMFWYRQQPGQSLTLIATANQGSEATYESGFVIDKFPISRPNLTFSTLTVSNMSPEDSSIYLCSVGTGRLTFGSGTRLTVV.

This chain uses TRBV7-2 with TRBJ2-7; the match to TRBD2 covers 8 bases. Losses at the gene ends were 1 base for V and 7 bases for J; bases not matched to a gene: 6. Looked up from germline, CDR1 is SGHTA and CDR2 is FQGNSA. The CDR3 loop spans 14 amino acids. The CDR3 here is CASSLGLAGYEQYF. The CDR3 DNA follows: TGTGCCAGCAGCTTAGGGTTAGCGGGATATGAGCAGTACTTC.

The rearrangement joins TRBV6-5 to TRBJ2-5, with 8 bases identical to TRBD1. V trimming: 3 bases; J trimming: 9 bases; junction bases outside the gene matches: 9. This CDR3 comprises 14 residues. In germline, CDR1 is MNHEY, CDR2 SVGAGI. The CDR3 region has the DNA TGTGCCAGCAGTTATAAGGACAGGGTGAATGCCCAGTACTTC. Its protein is CASSYKDRVNAQYF.

This chain links TRBV5-6 with TRBJ2-3; D perhaps matches TRBD2 (6 bases). Germline CDR1 and CDR2: SGHDT and YYEEEE. The V end was cut by 1 base, the J end by 3 bases, with 15 bases between. The CDR3 totals 16 residues. CDR3 in amino acids: CASSLPLTGVTDTQYF. The CDR3 DNA reads TGTGCCAGCAGCTTGCCTCTGACGGGGGTAACAGATACGCAGTATTTT. The variable domain in full, with the rest retrieved from reference TRBV5-6 and TRBJ2-3, is DAGVTQSPTHLIKTRGQQVTLRCSPKSGHDTVSWYQQALGQGPQFIFQYYEEEERQRGNFPDRFSGHQFPNYSSELNVNALLLGDSALYLCASSLPLTGVTDTQYFGPGTRLTVL.